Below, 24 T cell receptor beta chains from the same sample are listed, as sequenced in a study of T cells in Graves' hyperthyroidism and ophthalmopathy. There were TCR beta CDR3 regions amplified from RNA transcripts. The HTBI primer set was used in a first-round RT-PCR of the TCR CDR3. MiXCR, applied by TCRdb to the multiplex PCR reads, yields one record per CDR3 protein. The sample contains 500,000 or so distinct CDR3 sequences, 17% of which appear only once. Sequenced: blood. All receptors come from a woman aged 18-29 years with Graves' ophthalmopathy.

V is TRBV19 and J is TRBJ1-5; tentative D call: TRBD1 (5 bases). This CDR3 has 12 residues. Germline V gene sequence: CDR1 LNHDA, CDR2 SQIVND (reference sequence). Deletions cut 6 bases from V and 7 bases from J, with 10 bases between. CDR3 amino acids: CASRRGGQPQHF. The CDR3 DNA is TGTGCCAGTAGGAGGGGCGGACAGCCCCAGCATTTT.

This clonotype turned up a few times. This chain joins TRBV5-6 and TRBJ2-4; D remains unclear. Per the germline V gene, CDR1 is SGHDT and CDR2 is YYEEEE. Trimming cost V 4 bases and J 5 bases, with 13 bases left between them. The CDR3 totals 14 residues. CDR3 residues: CASSPGLSENIQYF. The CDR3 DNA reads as TGTGCCAGCAGCCCCGGGTTAAGCGAAAACATTCAGTACTTC.

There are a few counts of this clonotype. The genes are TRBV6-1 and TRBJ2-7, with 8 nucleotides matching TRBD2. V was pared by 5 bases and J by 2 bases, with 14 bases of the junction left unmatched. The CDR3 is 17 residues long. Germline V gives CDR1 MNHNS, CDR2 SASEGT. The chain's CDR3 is CASSTSLGGADPYEQYF. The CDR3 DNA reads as TGTGCCAGCAGTACCTCTCTCGGGGGGGCAGACCCCTACGAGCAGTACTTC.

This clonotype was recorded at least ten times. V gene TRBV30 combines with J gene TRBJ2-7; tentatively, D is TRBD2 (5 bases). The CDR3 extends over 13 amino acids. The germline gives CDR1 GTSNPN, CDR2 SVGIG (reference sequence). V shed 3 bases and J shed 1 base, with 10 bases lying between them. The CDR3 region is CAWRVAGSYEQYF. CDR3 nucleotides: TGTGCCTGGAGAGTGGCGGGTTCCTACGAGCAGTACTTC.

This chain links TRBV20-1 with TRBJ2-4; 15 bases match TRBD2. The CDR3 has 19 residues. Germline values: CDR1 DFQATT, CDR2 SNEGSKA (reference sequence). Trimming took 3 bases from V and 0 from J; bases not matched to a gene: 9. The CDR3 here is CSARLGLAGGTLAKNIQYF. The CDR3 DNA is TGCAGTGCTAGGCTGGGACTAGCGGGAGGTACCCTAGCCAAAAACATTCAGTACTTC.

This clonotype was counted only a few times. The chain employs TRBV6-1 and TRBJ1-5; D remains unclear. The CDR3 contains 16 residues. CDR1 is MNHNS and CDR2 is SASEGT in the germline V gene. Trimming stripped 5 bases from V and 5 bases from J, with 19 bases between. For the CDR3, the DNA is TGTGCCAGCAGTTCCCCCGGATACCAGGACGATCAGCCCCAGCATTTT. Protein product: CASSSPGYQDDQPQHF.

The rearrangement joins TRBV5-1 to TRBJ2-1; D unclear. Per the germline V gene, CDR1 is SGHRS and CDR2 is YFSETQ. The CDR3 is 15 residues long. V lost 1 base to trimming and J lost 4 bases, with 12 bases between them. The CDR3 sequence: CASSLQSKGYNEQFF. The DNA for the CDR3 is TGCGCCAGCAGCTTGCAGTCAAAAGGTTACAATGAGCAGTTCTTC.

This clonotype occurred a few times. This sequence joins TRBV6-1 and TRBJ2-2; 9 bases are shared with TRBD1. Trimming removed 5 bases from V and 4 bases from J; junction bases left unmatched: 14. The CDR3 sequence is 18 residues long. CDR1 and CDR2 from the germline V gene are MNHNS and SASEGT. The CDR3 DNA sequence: TGTGCCAGCAGTCGTAGGGACAGGGCTTCGCGAGGCACCGGGGAGCTGTTTTTT. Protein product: CASSRRDRASRGTGELFF.

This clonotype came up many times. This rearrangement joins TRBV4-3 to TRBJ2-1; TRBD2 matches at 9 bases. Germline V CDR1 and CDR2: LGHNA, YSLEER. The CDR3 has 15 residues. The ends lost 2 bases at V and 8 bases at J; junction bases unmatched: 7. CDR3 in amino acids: CASSQQRGDGYEQFF. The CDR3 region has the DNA TGCGCCAGCAGCCAACAGCGGGGGGATGGGTATGAGCAGTTCTTC.

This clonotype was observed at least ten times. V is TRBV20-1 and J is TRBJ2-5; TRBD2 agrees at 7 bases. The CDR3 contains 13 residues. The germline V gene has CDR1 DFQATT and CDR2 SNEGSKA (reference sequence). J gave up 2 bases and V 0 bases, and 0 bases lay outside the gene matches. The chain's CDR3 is CSARDGGQETQYF. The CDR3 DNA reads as TGCAGTGCTAGAGACGGGGGGCAAGAGACCCAGTACTTC.

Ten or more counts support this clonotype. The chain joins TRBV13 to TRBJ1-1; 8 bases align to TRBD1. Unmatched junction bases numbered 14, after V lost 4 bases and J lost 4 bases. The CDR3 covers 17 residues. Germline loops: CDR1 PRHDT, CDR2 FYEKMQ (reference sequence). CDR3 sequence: CASSSDDRGSWSTEAFF. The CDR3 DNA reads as TGTGCCAGCAGCTCGGATGACAGGGGCTCATGGAGCACTGAAGCTTTCTTT.

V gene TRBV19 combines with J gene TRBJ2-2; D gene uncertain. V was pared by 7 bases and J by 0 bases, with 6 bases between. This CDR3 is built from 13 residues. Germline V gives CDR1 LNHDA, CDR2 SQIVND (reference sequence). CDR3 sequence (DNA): TGTGCCAGTATCCACCCGAACACCGGGGAGCTGTTTTTT. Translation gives CASIHPNTGELFF.

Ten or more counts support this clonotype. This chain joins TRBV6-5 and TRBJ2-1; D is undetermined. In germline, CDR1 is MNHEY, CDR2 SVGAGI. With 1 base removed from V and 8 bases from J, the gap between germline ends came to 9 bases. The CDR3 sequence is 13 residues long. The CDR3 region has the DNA TGTGCCAGCAGTTACTGGGGTATGGATGAGCAGTTCTTC. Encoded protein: CASSYWGMDEQFF.

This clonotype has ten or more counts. The CDR3 sequence: CSAREVIRARGDTQYF. Here the CDR3 DNA reads TGCAGTGCTAGAGAAGTCATACGCGCCAGAGGGGATACGCAGTATTTT. V and J are TRBV20-1 and TRBJ2-3, with a weak D call TRBD2 (5 bases). The CDR3 is 16 amino acids. Germline V CDR1 and CDR2: DFQATT, SNEGSKA (reference sequence). V lost 0 bases and J 6 bases, leaving 19 bases between the germline ends.

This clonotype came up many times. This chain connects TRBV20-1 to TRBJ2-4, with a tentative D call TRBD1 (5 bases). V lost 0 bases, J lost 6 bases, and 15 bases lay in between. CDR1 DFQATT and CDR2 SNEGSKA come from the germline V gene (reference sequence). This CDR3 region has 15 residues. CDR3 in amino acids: CSARDPVGALNIQYF. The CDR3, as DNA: TGCAGTGCTAGAGATCCGGTTGGGGCTTTAAACATTCAGTACTTC.

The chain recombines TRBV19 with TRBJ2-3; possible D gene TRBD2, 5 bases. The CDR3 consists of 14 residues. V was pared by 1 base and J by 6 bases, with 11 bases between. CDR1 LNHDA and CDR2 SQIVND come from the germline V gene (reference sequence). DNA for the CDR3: TGTGCCAGTAGTATAGTAGGGAGTCCGGATACGCAGTATTTT. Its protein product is CASSIVGSPDTQYF.

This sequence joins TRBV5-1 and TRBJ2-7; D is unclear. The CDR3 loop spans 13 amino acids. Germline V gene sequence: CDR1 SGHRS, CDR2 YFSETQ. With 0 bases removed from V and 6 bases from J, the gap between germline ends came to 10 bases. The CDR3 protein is CASSLGEVGEQYF. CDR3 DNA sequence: TGCGCCAGCAGCTTGGGTGAGGTGGGCGAGCAGTACTTC.

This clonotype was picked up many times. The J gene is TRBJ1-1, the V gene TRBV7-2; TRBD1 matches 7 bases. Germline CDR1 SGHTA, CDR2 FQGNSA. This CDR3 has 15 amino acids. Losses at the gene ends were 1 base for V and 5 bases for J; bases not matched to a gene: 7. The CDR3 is CASSLDGTEYTEAFF. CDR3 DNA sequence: TGTGCCAGCAGCTTAGACGGGACAGAATATACTGAAGCTTTCTTT.

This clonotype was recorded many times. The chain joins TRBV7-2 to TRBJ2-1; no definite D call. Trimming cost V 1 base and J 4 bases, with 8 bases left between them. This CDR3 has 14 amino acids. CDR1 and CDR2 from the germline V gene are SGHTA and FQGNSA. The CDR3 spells CASSLGVDYNEQFF. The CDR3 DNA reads TGTGCCAGCAGCTTAGGGGTCGATTACAATGAGCAGTTCTTC.

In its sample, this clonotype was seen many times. The CDR3 region is CASSPRPGQYGYTF. As DNA, the CDR3 is TGTGCCAGCAGCCCAAGACCGGGACAGTATGGCTACACCTTC. The J gene is TRBJ1-2, the V gene TRBV13; 7 bases are shared with TRBD1. The CDR3 totals 14 residues. Losses at the gene ends were 5 bases for V and 5 bases for J; bases not matched to a gene: 8. CDR1 is PRHDT, CDR2 FYEKMQ, per germline (reference sequence).

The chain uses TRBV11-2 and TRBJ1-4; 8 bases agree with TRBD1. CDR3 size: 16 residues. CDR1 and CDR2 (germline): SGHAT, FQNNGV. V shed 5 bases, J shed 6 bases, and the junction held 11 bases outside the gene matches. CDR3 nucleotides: TGTGCCAGCAGCCCCACCTCGGACAGGGCGGATGAAAAACTGTTTTTT. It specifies CASSPTSDRADEKLFF.

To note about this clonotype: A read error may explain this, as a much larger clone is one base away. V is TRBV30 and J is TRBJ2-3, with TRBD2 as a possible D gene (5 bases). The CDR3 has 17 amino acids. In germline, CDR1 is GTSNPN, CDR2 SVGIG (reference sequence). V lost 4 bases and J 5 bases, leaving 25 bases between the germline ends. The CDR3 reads CAWNVEPGGAVGDTQYF. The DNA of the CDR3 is TGTGCCTGGAATGTAGAGCCTGGAGGCGCGGTTGGAGATACGCAGTATTTT.

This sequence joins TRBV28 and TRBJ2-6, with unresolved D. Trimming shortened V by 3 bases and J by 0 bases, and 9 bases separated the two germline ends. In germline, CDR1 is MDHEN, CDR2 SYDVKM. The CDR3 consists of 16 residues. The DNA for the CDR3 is TGTGCCAGCAGTTTGGTCGGCGCCTCTGGGGCCAACGTCCTGACTTTC. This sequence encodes CASSLVGASGANVLTF.

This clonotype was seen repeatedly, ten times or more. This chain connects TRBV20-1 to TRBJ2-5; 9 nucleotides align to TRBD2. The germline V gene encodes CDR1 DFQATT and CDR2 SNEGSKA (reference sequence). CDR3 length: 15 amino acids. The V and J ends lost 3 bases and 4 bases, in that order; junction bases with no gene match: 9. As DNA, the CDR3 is TGCAGTGCTAGTGAGGCCCCAGCGGGGGGAGAGACCCAGTACTTC. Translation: CSASEAPAGGETQYF.